These T cell receptor beta chains were read from a single sample in a study of glioma-infiltrating T cells after dendritic cell vaccination. Generated by immunoSEQ multiplex PCR, the TCRdb table keeps only in-frame clones and is missing some. The repertoire has around 3,100 clones, roughly 79% of them found once; the top ten carry less than 4.5%. Sequencing used tumor tissue, obtained before dendritic cell vaccination. Receptors originate from a human donor with glioblastoma. CDR3s include the opening cysteine and the closing phenylalanine or tryptophan. The order of the fields is D gene, clone size, J gene, V gene, CDR3 protein, CDR3 DNA. A D gene is named only where the DNA matches it firmly. Rows may omit the clone size; those that give it use once, few, many or a size class.

TRBD2 | once | TRBJ2-7 | TRBV30 | CAWSGRGGVAGNEQYF | TGTGCCTGGAGTGGAAGGGGGGGGGTAGCGGGGAACGAGCAGTACTTC
NA | NA | TRBJ2-7 | TRBV4-2 | CASSQEITYEQYF | TGTGCCAGCAGCCAAGAAATAACCTACGAGCAGTACTTC
TRBD1 | NA | TRBJ2-7 | TRBV4-2 | CASSQEFGTGSIEQYF | TGTGCCAGCAGCCAAGAATTTGGGACAGGGTCGATCGAGCAGTACTTC
NA | NA | TRBJ2-3 | TRBV9 | CASSFSRVPSTDTQYF | TGTGCCAGCAGCTTCAGTCGGGTCCCTAGCACAGATACGCAGTATTTT
NA | once | TRBJ1-2 | TRBV10-2 | CASSEPDQGSYGYTF | TGCGCCAGCAGTGAGCCGGATCAGGGGAGCTATGGCTACACCTTC
NA | NA | TRBJ2-2 | TRBV4-1 | CASSPLTGAGELFF | TGCGCCAGCAGCCCCCTTACGGGGGCCGGGGAGCTGTTTTTT
TRBD1 | NA | TRBJ2-5 | TRBV2 | CASSLMGQDKETQYF | TGTGCCAGCAGTCTGATGGGACAGGACAAAGAGACCCAGTACTTC
TRBD2 | few | TRBJ2-3 | TRBV4-3 | CASSQDLRGGSDTQYF | TGCGCCAGCAGCCAAGATCTGCGGGGGGGCTCAGATACGCAGTATTTT
NA | NA | TRBJ2-5 | TRBV7-2 | CASSLARGGGGETQYF | TGTGCCAGCAGCTTAGCCCGGGGTGGGGGCGGAGAGACCCAGTACTTC
TRBD2 | NA | TRBJ2-4 | TRBV19 | CASSMREAPGAKNIQYF | TGTGCCAGTAGTATGCGGGAGGCTCCAGGAGCCAAAAACATTCAGTACTTC
NA | NA | TRBJ1-6 | TRBV11-1 | CASSLARPDRLNSPLHF | TGTGCCAGCAGCTTAGCGCGTCCGGACAGACTTAATTCACCCCTCCACTTT
NA | NA | TRBJ2-7 | TRBV7-9 | CASSLGRGRNYEQYF | TGTGCCAGCAGCTTAGGACGGGGGAGGAACTACGAGCAGTACTTC
TRBD1 | NA | TRBJ1-2 | TRBV30 | CAWSVQGSYGYTF | TGTGCCTGGAGTGTACAGGGGAGCTATGGCTACACCTTC
TRBD1 | NA | TRBJ2-3 | TRBV18 | CASSPTSVGGLGTDTQYF | TGTGCCAGCTCGCCTACCTCAGTAGGGGGCCTCGGGACAGATACGCAGTATTTT
NA | once | TRBJ1-2 | TRBV7-2 | CASSLDTPYGYTF | TGTGCCAGCAGCTTGGACACCCCCTATGGCTACACCTTC
NA | NA | TRBJ2-7 | TRBV28 | CASSKLSYEQYF | TGTGCCAGCAGTAAACTCTCCTACGAGCAGTACTTC
NA | NA | TRBJ2-7 | TRBV11-3 | CASSFYRSYEQYF | TGTGCCAGCAGCTTTTACAGGTCCTACGAGCAGTACTTC
TRBD1 | few | TRBJ2-1 | TRBV27 | CASSKRQGPYNEQFF | TGTGCCAGCAGCAAGAGACAGGGCCCCTACAATGAGCAGTTCTTC
NA | NA | TRBJ1-4 | TRBV19 | CASGQVGEKLFF | TGTGCCAGTGGGCAGGTCGGTGAAAAACTGTTTTTT
TRBD1 | NA | TRBJ1-3 | TRBV30 | CARHRGTGGDSGNTIYF | TGTGCCCGGCACCGGGGGACAGGGGGAGACTCTGGAAACACCATATATTTT
TRBD1 | NA | TRBJ1-1 | TRBV19 | CASSPGTGSEAFF | TGTGCCAGTAGTCCCGGGACAGGGTCTGAAGCTTTCTTT
TRBD1 | few | TRBJ2-1 | TRBV2 | CASRKGTGDYNEQFF | TGTGCCAGTAGGAAAGGGACAGGGGACTACAATGAGCAGTTCTTC
TRBD2 | NA | TRBJ2-5 | TRBV6-5 | CASSYYRGVETQYF | TGTGCCAGCAGTTACTACCGGGGGGTGGAAACCCAGTACTTC
TRBD1 | NA | TRBJ2-3 | TRBV7-8 | CASSLAVTGDTPSTDTQYF | TGTGCCAGCAGCTTAGCGGTAACAGGGGACACCCCTAGCACAGATACGCAGTATTTT
TRBD2 | once | TRBJ2-1 | TRBV4-3 | CASSQASSGGASDEQFF | TGCGCCAGCAGCCAAGCCTCTAGCGGGGGGGCCTCGGATGAGCAGTTCTTC
TRBD1 | NA | TRBJ2-4 | TRBV5-1 | CASRMMGQNLQYF | TGCGCCAGCAGGATGATGGGACAGAATCTTCAGTACTTC
TRBD1 | NA | TRBJ1-2 | TRBV9 | CASSAATEDRYGYTF | TGTGCCAGCAGCGCCGCAACCGAGGACAGGTATGGCTACACCTTC
TRBD1 | NA | TRBJ1-5 | TRBV4-1 | CASSRQGGSNQPQHF | TGCGCCAGCAGCCGACAGGGGGGGAGCAATCAGCCCCAGCATTTT
TRBD1 | NA | TRBJ2-3 | TRBV6-5 | CASRTTGSTDTQYF | TGTGCCAGCAGAACGACAGGGAGCACAGATACGCAGTATTTT
TRBD1 | NA | TRBJ2-5 | TRBV19 | CASSHRTGQGETQYF | TGTGCCAGTAGTCATCGGACAGGGCAAGGGGAGACCCAGTACTTC
TRBD1 | NA | TRBJ1-6 | TRBV5-1 | CASTRDRENSPLHF | TGCGCCAGCACACGGGACAGGGAAAATTCACCCCTCCACTTT
TRBD1 | NA | TRBJ2-3 | TRBV29-1 | CSVVGQQLVDTQYF | TGCAGCGTTGTGGGACAGCAGCTCGTGGATACGCAGTATTTT
NA | NA | TRBJ1-3 | TRBV19 | CASKRQPSSSGNTIYF | TGTGCCAGTAAACGACAGCCCTCGAGCTCTGGAAACACCATATATTTT